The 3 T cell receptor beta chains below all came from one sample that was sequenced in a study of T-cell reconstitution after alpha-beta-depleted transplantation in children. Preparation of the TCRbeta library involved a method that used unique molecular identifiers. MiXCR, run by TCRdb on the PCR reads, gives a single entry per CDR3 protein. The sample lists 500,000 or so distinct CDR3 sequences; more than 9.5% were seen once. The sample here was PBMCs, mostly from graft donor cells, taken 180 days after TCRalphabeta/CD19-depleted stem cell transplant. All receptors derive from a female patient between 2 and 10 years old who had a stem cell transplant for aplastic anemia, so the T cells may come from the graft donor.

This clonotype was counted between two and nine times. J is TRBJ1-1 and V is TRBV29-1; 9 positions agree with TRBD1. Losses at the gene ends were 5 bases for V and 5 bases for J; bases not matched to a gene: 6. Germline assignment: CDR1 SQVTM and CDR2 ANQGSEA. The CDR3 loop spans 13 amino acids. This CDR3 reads CSVSGQGPTEAFF. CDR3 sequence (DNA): TGCAGCGTTTCAGGACAGGGGCCAACTGAAGCTTTCTTT.

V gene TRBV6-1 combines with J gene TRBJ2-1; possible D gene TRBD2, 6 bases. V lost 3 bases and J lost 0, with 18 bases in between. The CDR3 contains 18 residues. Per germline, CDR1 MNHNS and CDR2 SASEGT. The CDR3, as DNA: TGTGCCAGCAGTGAGACCCTCGGAGGGACGGGCTCCTACAATGAGCAGTTCTTC. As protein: CASSETLGGTGSYNEQFF.

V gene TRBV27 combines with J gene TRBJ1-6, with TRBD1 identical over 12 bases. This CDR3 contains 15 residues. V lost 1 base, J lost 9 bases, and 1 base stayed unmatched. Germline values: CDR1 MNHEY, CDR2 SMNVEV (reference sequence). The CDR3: CASSLWDRGLSPLHF. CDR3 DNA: TGTGCCAGCAGTTTATGGGACAGGGGGCTTTCACCCCTCCACTTT.